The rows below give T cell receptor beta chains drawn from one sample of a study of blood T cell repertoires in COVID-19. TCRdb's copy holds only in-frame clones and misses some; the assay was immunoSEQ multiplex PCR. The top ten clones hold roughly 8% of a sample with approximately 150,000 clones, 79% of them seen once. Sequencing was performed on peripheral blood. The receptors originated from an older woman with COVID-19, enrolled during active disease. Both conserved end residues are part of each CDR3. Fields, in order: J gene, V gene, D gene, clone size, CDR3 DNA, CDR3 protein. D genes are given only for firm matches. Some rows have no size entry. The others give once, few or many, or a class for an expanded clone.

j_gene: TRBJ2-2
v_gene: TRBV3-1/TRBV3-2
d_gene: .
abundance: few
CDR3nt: TGTGCCAGCAGCCAAGGCGGACTTGGGGAGCTGTTTTTT
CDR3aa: CASSQGGLGELFF

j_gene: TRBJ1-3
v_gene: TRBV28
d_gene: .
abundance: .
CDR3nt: TGTGCCAGTGGGCGGGTGACAAACACCATATATTTT
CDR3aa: CASGRVTNTIYF

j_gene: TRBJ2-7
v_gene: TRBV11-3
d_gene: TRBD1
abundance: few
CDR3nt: TGTGCCAGCAGCCCGTCAGGGGGCCGGGAGCAGTACTTC
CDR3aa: CASSPSGGREQYF

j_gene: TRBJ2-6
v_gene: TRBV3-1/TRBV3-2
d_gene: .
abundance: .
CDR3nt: TGTGCCAGCAGCCTCTTATCGCAGGGGTTAGTAGATGGGGCCAACGTCCTGACTTTC
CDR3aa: CASSLLSQGLVDGANVLTF

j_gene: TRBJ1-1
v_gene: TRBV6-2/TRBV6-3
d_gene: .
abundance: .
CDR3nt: TGTGCCAGCAGTTATGTGGTTTTTGTAGCAGCTTTCTTT
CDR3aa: CASSYVVFVAAFF

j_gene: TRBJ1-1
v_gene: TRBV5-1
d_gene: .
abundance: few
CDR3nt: TGCGCCAGCAGCTTGGAAGGGGGTGAGACTGAAGCTTTCTTT
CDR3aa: CASSLEGGETEAFF

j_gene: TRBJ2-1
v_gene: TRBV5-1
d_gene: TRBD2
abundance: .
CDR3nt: TGCGCCAGCAGCTTGGAGGCTAGCGGGAGTTACAATGAGCAGTTCTTC
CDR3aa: CASSLEASGSYNEQFF

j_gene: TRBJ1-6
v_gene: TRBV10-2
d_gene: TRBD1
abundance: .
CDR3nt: TGCGCCAGCAGCTATTCGACAGGGTCTAGCTCCTATAATTCACCCCTCCACTTT
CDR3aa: CASSYSTGSSSYNSPLHF

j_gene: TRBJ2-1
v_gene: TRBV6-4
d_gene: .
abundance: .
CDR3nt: TGTGCCAGCGGAACCGGGTCGAAATTTGGTGAGCAGTTCTTC
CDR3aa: CASGTGSKFGEQFF

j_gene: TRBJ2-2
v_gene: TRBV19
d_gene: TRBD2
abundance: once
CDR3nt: TGTGCCAGCCGGGCTAGCGGGGGGCTCGACACCGGGGAGCTGTTTTTT
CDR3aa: CASRASGGLDTGELFF

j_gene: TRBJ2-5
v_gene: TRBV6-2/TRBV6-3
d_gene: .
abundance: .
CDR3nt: TGTGCCAGCAGTTACTCCAGCGGCCAAGAGACCCAGTACTTC
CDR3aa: CASSYSSGQETQYF

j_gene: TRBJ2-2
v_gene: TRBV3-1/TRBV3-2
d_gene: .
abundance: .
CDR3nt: TGTGCCAGCAGCCGGGGCTTGAACACCGGGGAGCTGTTTTTT
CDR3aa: CASSRGLNTGELFF

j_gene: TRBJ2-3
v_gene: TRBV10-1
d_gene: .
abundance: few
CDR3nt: TGCGCCAGCAGTGACCCCTCGGGCAGGGGCACAGATACGCAGTATTTT
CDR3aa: CASSDPSGRGTDTQYF

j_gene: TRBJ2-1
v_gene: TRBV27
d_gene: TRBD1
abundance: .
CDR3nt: TGTGCCAGCAGTACGGCCGGGACAGGGTATCTCAATGAGCAGTTCTTC
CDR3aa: CASSTAGTGYLNEQFF

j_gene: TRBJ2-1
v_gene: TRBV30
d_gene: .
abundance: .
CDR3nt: TGTGCCTGGACCTCGGACTATTCCCAGTTCTTC
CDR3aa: CAWTSDYSQFF

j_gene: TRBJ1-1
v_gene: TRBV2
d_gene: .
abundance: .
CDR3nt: TGTGCCTCTCGTAGTGGGCGGGAGCTAAAGAACACTGAAGCTTTCTTT
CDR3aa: CASRSGRELKNTEAFF

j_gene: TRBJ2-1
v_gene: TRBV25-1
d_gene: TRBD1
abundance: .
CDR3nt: TGTGCCAGTGGGGACAGTAACTACAATGAGCAGTTCTTC
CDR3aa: CASGDSNYNEQFF

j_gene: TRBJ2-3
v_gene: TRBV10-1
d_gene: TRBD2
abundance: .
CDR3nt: TGCGCCAGCAGTGCTAGCGGGGGGCGCGATACGCAGTATTTT
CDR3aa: CASSASGGRDTQYF

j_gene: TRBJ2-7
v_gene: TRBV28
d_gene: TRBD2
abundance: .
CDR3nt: TGTGCCAGCAGCCGACACCTAGCGGGAGCGTCCTACGAGCAGTACTTC
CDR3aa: CASSRHLAGASYEQYF

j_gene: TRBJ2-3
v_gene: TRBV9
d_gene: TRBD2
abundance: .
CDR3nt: TGTGCCAGCAGCACCCTAGCGGGGTCAACAGATACGCAGTATTTT
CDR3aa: CASSTLAGSTDTQYF

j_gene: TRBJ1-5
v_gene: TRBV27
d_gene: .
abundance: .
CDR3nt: TGTGCCAGCAAAGACCGGGACTCCGGCAATCAGCCCCAGCATTTT
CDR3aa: CASKDRDSGNQPQHF

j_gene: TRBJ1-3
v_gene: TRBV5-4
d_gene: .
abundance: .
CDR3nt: TGTGCCAGCAGCCCGAACTGGCAGGGGTCCGGAAACACCATATATTTT
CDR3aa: CASSPNWQGSGNTIYF

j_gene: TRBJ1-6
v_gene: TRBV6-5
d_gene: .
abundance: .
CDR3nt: TGTGCCAGCAGTTACGAAACAGCAGATAATTCACCCCTCCACTTT
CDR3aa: CASSYETADNSPLHF

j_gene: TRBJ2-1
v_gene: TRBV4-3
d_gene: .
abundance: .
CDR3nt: TGCGCCAGCAGCCAAGAACTAGCACAGAGGGGTAATGAGCAGTTCTTC
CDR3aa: CASSQELAQRGNEQFF

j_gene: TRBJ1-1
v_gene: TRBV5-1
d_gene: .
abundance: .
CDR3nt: TGCGCCAGCACAGGGGCCACTGAAGCTTTCTTT
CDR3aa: CASTGATEAFF

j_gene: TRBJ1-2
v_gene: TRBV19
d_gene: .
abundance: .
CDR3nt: TGTGCCAGTAGTATGGGACAAGGCGGCTACACCTTC
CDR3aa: CASSMGQGGYTF

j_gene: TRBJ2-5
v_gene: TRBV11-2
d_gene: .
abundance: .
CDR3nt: TGTGCCAGCCGCCCCGGGTCCCGACCGAAAGCCCAAGAGACCCAGTACTTC
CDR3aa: CASRPGSRPKAQETQYF

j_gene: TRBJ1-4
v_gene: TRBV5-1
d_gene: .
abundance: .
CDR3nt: TGCGCCAGCAGCTTGGGCACAACAGCTGCAACTAATGAAAAACTGTTTTTT
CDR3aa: CASSLGTTAATNEKLFF

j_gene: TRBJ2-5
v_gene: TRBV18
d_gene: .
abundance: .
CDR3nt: TGTGCCAGCTCACCATGGGGGGTCCAAGAGACCCAGTACTTC
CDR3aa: CASSPWGVQETQYF

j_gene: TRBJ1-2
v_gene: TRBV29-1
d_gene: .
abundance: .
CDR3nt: TGCAGCGTTGAATCGGGGGTCCCTTATGGCTACACCTTC
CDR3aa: CSVESGVPYGYTF

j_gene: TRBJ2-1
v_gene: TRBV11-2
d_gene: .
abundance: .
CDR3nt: TGTGCCAGCAGCTTAGTAGGGGGAGGGCCACCGTTCTTC
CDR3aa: CASSLVGGGPPFF

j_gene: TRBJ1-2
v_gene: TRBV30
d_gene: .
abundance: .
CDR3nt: TGTGCCTGTACTCCAGGGATTATCAACTATGGCTACACCTTC
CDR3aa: CACTPGIINYGYTF

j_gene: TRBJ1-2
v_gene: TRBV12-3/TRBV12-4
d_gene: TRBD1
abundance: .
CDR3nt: TGTGCCAGCAGTTTAGTGACAGGGAATGGCTACACCTTC
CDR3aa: CASSLVTGNGYTF

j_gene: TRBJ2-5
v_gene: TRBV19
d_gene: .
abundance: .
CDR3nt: TGTGCCAGTAGTATTCAGGGGACGGAGACCCAGTACTTC
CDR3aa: CASSIQGTETQYF

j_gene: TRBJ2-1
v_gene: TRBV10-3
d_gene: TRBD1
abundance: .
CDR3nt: TGTGCCATCAGCAGGGGACAGGGGAAGAGGAATGAGCAGTTCTTC
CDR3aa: CAISRGQGKRNEQFF

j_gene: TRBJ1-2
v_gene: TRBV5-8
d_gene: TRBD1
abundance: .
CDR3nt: TGTGCCAGCAATCCGAGGGACAGGGTTTCATATGGCTACACCTTC
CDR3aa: CASNPRDRVSYGYTF

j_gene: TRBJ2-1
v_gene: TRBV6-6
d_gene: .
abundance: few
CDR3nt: TGTGCCAGCAGTTCCGGGACACCTCTCTACAATGAGCAGTTCTTC
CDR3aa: CASSSGTPLYNEQFF